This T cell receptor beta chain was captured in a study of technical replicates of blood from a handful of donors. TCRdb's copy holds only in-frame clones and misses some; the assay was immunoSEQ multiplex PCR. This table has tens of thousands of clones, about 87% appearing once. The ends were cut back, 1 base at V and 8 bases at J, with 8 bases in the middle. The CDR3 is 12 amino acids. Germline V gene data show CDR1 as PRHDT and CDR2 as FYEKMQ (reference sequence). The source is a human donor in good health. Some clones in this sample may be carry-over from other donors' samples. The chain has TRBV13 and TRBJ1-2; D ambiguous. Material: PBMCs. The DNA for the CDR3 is TGTGCCAGCAGCTTAGTAGAGCGAGGCTACACCTTC. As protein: CASSLVERGYTF.